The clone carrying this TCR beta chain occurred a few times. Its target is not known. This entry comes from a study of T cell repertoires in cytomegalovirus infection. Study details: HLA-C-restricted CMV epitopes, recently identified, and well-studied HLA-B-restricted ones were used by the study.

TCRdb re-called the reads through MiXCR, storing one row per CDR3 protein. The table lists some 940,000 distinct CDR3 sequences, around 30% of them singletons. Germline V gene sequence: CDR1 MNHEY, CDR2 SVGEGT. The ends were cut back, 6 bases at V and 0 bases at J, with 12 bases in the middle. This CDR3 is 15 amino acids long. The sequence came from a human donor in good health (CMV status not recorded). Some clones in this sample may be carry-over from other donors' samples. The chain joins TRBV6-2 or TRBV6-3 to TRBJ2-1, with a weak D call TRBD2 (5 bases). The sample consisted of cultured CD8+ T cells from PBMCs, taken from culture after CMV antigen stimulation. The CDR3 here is CASREDVSSYNEQFF. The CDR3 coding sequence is TGTGCCAGCAGGGAGGACGTAAGCTCCTACAATGAGCAGTTCTTC.